Listed below are T cell receptor beta chains from one sample, sequenced in a study of blood T cell repertoires in COVID-19. The data were produced by immunoSEQ multiplex PCR, yet TCRdb's version contains in-frame clones alone and is incomplete. The sample lists tens of thousands of clones, around 86% occurring once. Sequencing used peripheral blood. The receptors originated from a man aged 50-59 years with active COVID-19. Both conserved end residues are part of each CDR3. The order of the fields is CDR3 DNA, CDR3 protein, V gene, J gene, clone size, D gene. A D gene is named only where the DNA matches it firmly. Size is stated for part of the rows, as once, few or many counts, or as a class when the clone is expanded.

TGTGCCAGCAGGGTCGCGGGACTCACAGATACGCAGTATTTT	CASRVAGLTDTQYF	TRBV7-9	TRBJ2-3	once	-
TGTGCCAGCAGCCTGTACTTATCGGGTAGGCAAAATCAGCCCCAGCATTTT	CASSLYLSGRQNQPQHF	TRBV5-8	TRBJ1-5	few	-
TGTGCCAGCAGCCAACGGACAGGGATCTATGGCTACACCTTC	CASSQRTGIYGYTF	TRBV7-2	TRBJ1-2	-	TRBD1
TGCGCCAGCAGCTTTTTGGGACTAGCGGCCGAGCAGTACTTC	CASSFLGLAAEQYF	TRBV5-1	TRBJ2-7	-	TRBD2
TGTGCCAGCAGTTTAACAGGAGATACGCAGTATTTT	CASSLTGDTQYF	TRBV27	TRBJ2-3	-	-
TGCGCCAGCAGCTGGGCAGGGGGCGAAAACATTCAGTACTTC	CASSWAGGENIQYF	TRBV5-1	TRBJ2-4	-	TRBD1
TGTGCCAGCAGCTCCGCCGGGACAGGAAAAAACATTCAGTACTTC	CASSSAGTGKNIQYF	TRBV7-9	TRBJ2-4	-	TRBD1
TGTGCCAGCAGCTTGGCCTTGTTAGGCAATCAGCCCCAGCATTTT	CASSLALLGNQPQHF	TRBV5-5	TRBJ1-5	-	-
TGTGCTAGCGCTATAGCGGGCGGCCCAACAGAGACCCAGTACTTC	CASAIAGGPTETQYF	TRBV12-5	TRBJ2-5	once	TRBD2
TGTGCCAGCAGTTTCAGGGCTCCCCGGACTAGTAGAACGTTTCCCGCCAAAAACATTCAGTACTTC	CASSFRAPRTSRTFPAKNIQYF	TRBV27	TRBJ2-4	-	TRBD2
TGTGCCAGCAGAACGACAGGGGTTAGCAATCAGCCCCAGCATTTT	CASRTTGVSNQPQHF	TRBV28	TRBJ1-5	-	TRBD1
TGCGCCAGCGCCCCGGCGGGGGGTACGAATGAGCAGTTCTTC	CASAPAGGTNEQFF	TRBV5-1	TRBJ2-1	-	TRBD2
TGTGCCAGTATGGGGATACAGGGGGCAGCGGACACTGAAGCTTTCTTT	CASMGIQGAADTEAFF	TRBV19	TRBJ1-1	-	TRBD1
TGTGCCAGCAGTCCTCAGGGTCTGTATGGCTACACCTTC	CASSPQGLYGYTF	TRBV12-3/TRBV12-4	TRBJ1-2	-	-
TGTGCCAGCAGTCCATGGACAGCCAACACTGAAGCTTTCTTT	CASSPWTANTEAFF	TRBV28	TRBJ1-1	-	-
TGTGCCAGTAGTCTGGGGACTAGCGGAAACACCGGGGAGCTGTTTTTT	CASSLGTSGNTGELFF	TRBV19	TRBJ2-2	-	TRBD2
TGTGCCAGCAGATACCCGGGGACAGATACGCAGTATTTT	CASRYPGTDTQYF	TRBV6-5	TRBJ2-3	-	-
TGTGCCAGCAGCTTGGCGGCGGCCTATGGCTACACCTTC	CASSLAAAYGYTF	TRBV5-6	TRBJ1-2	-	-
TGTGCCAGTAGTATTGGCGGATTATCAGTCGGCTCCTATGGCTACACCTTC	CASSIGGLSVGSYGYTF	TRBV19	TRBJ1-2	-	-
TGTGCCAGTCGTCCCCAGAACTATGGCTACACCTTC	CASRPQNYGYTF	TRBV19	TRBJ1-2	-	-
TGTGCCAGCAGCTTGCGGACTAGCGGCCCACATGAGCAGTTCTTC	CASSLRTSGPHEQFF	TRBV5-6	TRBJ2-1	once	TRBD2
TGCGCCAGCAGCTCAACCCGGGAGACCCAGTACTTC	CASSSTRETQYF	TRBV5-1	TRBJ2-5	-	-
TGTGCCAGCAGAAATTACGAGCGGGAGCGTTACAATGAGCAGTTCTTC	CASRNYERERYNEQFF	TRBV6-4	TRBJ2-1	-	TRBD2
TGTGCCAGCAGCCGAGATGAGGGCTACGAGCAGTACTTC	CASSRDEGYEQYF	TRBV3-1/TRBV3-2	TRBJ2-7	-	-
TGTGCCTGTAAAAGTCAGGCAGATGAAAAACTGTTTTTT	CACKSQADEKLFF	TRBV30	TRBJ1-4	-	-
TGTGCCAGCAAGTCACAGGGGCCCACTGAAGCTTTCTTT	CASKSQGPTEAFF	TRBV6-5	TRBJ1-1	-	TRBD1
TGTGCCAGCAGTTGGGCCCCCGGCGGGGAGGGCTACGAGCAGTACTTC	CASSWAPGGEGYEQYF	TRBV6-5	TRBJ2-7	-	TRBD2
TGTGCCAGCGGGGACAGGGCAGAGAACGTCCAAGAGACCCAGTACTTC	CASGDRAENVQETQYF	TRBV3-1/TRBV3-2	TRBJ2-5	-	TRBD1
TGTGCCAGCAGTTTAGGGACAGGGTATTCACCCCTCCACTTT	CASSLGTGYSPLHF	TRBV6-5	TRBJ1-6	-	TRBD1
TGTGCCAGCAGCACCCGCTCTAGCGGGGGTGAGACCCAGTACTTC	CASSTRSSGGETQYF	TRBV9	TRBJ2-5	-	TRBD2
TGTGCCAGCACCGAGGGTGATACGCAGTATTTT	CASTEGDTQYF	TRBV6-6	TRBJ2-3	-	-
TGTGCCAGCTCACGCCGGGACAGGGTGAACACTGAAGCTTTCTTT	CASSRRDRVNTEAFF	TRBV18	TRBJ1-1	-	TRBD1
TGTGCCAGCAGCTTGGGGACAGGGGGTCGGCAAGAGACCCAGTACTTC	CASSLGTGGRQETQYF	TRBV5-4	TRBJ2-5	-	TRBD1
TGTGCCAGCAGCTTATACAGGGGTAGCGGGAGGGCAACTGAGCAGTTCTTC	CASSLYRGSGRATEQFF	TRBV5-6	TRBJ2-1	-	TRBD2
TGTGCCAGCAGCCCGGGACAGGGAGGAAATCAGCCCCAGCATTTT	CASSPGQGGNQPQHF	TRBV7-2	TRBJ1-5	-	TRBD1
TGTGCCAGCAGCGTAGAGGACAGGGGGAACACTGAAGCTTTCTTT	CASSVEDRGNTEAFF	TRBV9	TRBJ1-1	-	TRBD1
TGCGCCAGCAGCCAAGATCCGCAGGTTGGAAACACCATATATTTT	CASSQDPQVGNTIYF	TRBV4-3	TRBJ1-3	-	-
TGTGCCAGCAGCCTGGGACTAGCCGGCGAGCAGTACTTC	CASSLGLAGEQYF	TRBV7-9	TRBJ2-7	-	TRBD2
TGTGCCAGTAGTATAAGGGACAGGGGGCCCCATGAGCAGTTCTTC	CASSIRDRGPHEQFF	TRBV19	TRBJ2-1	-	TRBD1
TGTGCCAGCAGTACACAGGGGATTTATGAAAAACTGTTTTTT	CASSTQGIYEKLFF	TRBV2	TRBJ1-4	-	TRBD1
TGTGCCAGCAGTTACGGAGGGGTGGTGCAGCCCCAGCATTTT	CASSYGGVVQPQHF	TRBV6-2/TRBV6-3	TRBJ1-5	-	-
TGTGCCAGCAGTTACTCGACAGCGAGCTCCTACGAGCAGTACTTC	CASSYSTASSYEQYF	TRBV6-5	TRBJ2-7	-	-
TGTGCCAGCGCCCGCGGGCTTCAAAATCAGCCCCAGCATTTT	CASARGLQNQPQHF	TRBV6-5	TRBJ1-5	-	-
TGCGCCAGCAGCTCGTCCGGGCGAGCGGGAGAGACCCAGTACTTC	CASSSSGRAGETQYF	TRBV5-1	TRBJ2-5	-	-
TGTGCCAGCAGTTTATCGCAGGGAAAACTGTTTTTT	CASSLSQGKLFF	TRBV12-3/TRBV12-4	TRBJ1-4	few	-
TGTGCCAGTAGTATGACAAGGCAGAACACTGAAGCTTTCTTT	CASSMTRQNTEAFF	TRBV19	TRBJ1-1	-	-
TGCGCCAGCAGCTTGGCCTCGCGGAGCACTAGCACAGATACGCAGTATTTT	CASSLASRSTSTDTQYF	TRBV5-1	TRBJ2-3	-	-
TGCGCCAGCAGCCAGTCCGGGACAGGGGCGACAGATACGCAGTATTTT	CASSQSGTGATDTQYF	TRBV4-1	TRBJ2-3	-	TRBD1
TGTGCCAGTAGCGACAGGATCACAGATACGCAGTATTTT	CASSDRITDTQYF	TRBV19	TRBJ2-3	-	-
TGTGCCATCAGTGATAGGAGCGCTCGAGCTTATACATACGAGCAGTACTTC	CAISDRSARAYTYEQYF	TRBV10-3	TRBJ2-7	-	-
TGTGCCAGCAGCTTAAGCGGCAGAGGGGGTCACGAGCAGTACTTC	CASSLSGRGGHEQYF	TRBV11-2	TRBJ2-7	-	-
TGCGCCAGCAGCTCCCCTAGCGGGGGCGGGGGTGATGAGCAGTTCTTC	CASSSPSGGGGDEQFF	TRBV5-1	TRBJ2-1	-	TRBD2
TGTGCCAGCAGCGTAGAAGACATTTTGAACACTGAAGCTTTCTTT	CASSVEDILNTEAFF	TRBV9	TRBJ1-1	-	-
TGTGCCAGCAGCGTGGGCAGGGGACAAGAGACCCAGTACTTC	CASSVGRGQETQYF	TRBV7-9	TRBJ2-5	few	-
TGTGCCAGCAGCCCTCGGGACACCGAAAATGAAAAACTGTTTTTT	CASSPRDTENEKLFF	TRBV9	TRBJ1-4	-	-
TGTGCCAGCAGTTCCCGGCGGGAGGGCCTCTACAATGAGCAGTTCTTC	CASSSRREGLYNEQFF	TRBV6-5	TRBJ2-1	-	TRBD2
TGTGCCAGCAATCCGACTCCCCCCTATGGCTACACCTTC	CASNPTPPYGYTF	TRBV2	TRBJ1-2	-	-
TGTGCCACAGGCGGGAATAATGAAAAACTGTTTTTT	CATGGNNEKLFF	TRBV7-9	TRBJ1-4	-	-
TGTGCCAGCAGTTTACTCGGGACAGGGGCGTCTAACTATGGCTACACCTTC	CASSLLGTGASNYGYTF	TRBV27	TRBJ1-2	-	TRBD1
TGTGCCACCAGTGACAGGGGTTCTAATGAAAAACTGTTTTTT	CATSDRGSNEKLFF	TRBV24-1	TRBJ1-4	-	-